This T cell receptor beta chain was captured by sequencing in a study of T cell repertoires in cytomegalovirus infection. Study details: It was recently identified HLA-C-restricted and well-studied HLA-B-restricted CMV epitopes that the study used. Through public TCR beta signatures, both CMV infection and matching HLA type were indicated.

TCRdb reprocessed the reads via MiXCR and lists one record per CDR3 protein. The sample lists around 800,000 distinct CDR3 sequences; approximately 30% were seen once. Whole-study results and caveats: Summed frequency of public TCR beta families distinguished CMV carriers with the relevant HLA. HLA-C-restricted, CMV-specific TCR beta clonotypes were dominant ex vivo.

This clonotype occurred a few times. No antigen is known for it. From germline, CDR1 is SGHDT and CDR2 YYEEEE. The CDR3 is 16 amino acids. The V and J ends lost 2 bases and 2 bases respectively, with 14 bases between them. The sequenced sample was cultured CD8+ T cells from PBMCs, obtained from culture after CMV antigen stimulation. This clonotype originated in a human donor in good health (CMV status not recorded). Some clones in this sample may be carry-over from other donors' samples. This chain links TRBV5-6 with TRBJ2-1; no clear D gene. This CDR3 reads CASSFERIPPYNEQFF. Here the CDR3 DNA reads TGTGCCAGCAGCTTTGAAAGGATCCCCCCCTACAATGAGCAGTTCTTC.